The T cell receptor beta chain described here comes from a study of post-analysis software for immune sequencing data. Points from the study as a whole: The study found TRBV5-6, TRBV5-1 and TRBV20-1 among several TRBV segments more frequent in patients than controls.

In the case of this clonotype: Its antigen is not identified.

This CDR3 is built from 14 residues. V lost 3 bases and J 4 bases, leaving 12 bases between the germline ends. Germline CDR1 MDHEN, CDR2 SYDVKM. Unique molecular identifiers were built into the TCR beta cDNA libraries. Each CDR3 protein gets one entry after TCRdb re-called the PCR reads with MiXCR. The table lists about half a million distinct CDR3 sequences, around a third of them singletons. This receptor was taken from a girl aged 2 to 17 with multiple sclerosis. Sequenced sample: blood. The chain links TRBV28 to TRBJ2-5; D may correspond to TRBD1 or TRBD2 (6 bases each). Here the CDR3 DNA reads TGTGCCAGCAGTTTGTCCCGGGGGCTAGAGACCCAGTACTTC. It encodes CASSLSRGLETQYF.